This T cell receptor (beta chain) originates from a study of cytomegalovirus exposure and HLA in healthy donors (dated by TCRdb to about 2017). About the investigation overall: An earlier analysis of roughly 570 of the donors reported 276 Gb of sequence data and 117 million unique TCR beta sequences obtained from around 170 million T cells. An early release that covered 640 HLA-typed donors contained about 300 gigabases of sequencing data and tens of millions of unique TCR sequences. The genetic ancestry cluster associated with self-reported Caucasian donors included roughly four fifths of the roughly 360 genotyped donors. The aim of the study was to test whether cataloging public T cell receptors could identify signatures of past pathogen exposure. The study used immunosequencing to profile the T cell repertoires of several hundred subjects and linked those repertoires to cytomegalovirus serostatus. Along with the approximately 650-subject first cohort, a separate validation cohort of around 110 different subjects was used. High-throughput TCR immunosequencing, statistical association of individual TCRs with disease status, and machine learning were combined to predict cytomegalovirus infection status. In a later analysis, previously published TCR beta repertoires from 500 to 750 donors were re-analyzed and high-resolution HLA genotyping was added so that TCR occurrence patterns could be studied. Rather than using new phenotypic data, the later analysis identified candidate immune exposures from TCR beta sequences and from how often those sequences occurred across donors. To decide whether each TCR beta V gene segment behaved as functional or pseudogenic, an earlier analysis of over 500 of the donors relied on high-throughput TCR beta sequencing. Donor age, sex, ethnicity and CMV serostatus were compiled together with the repertoire data. A later genetic analysis used genome-wide SNP genotypes for about 65% of the roughly 670 donors, treating that subset as a discovery cohort. All discovery cohort repertoires had been generated on a single sequencing platform. Class I and class II HLA loci were covered by the typing at four-digit resolution. Typing coverage varied by locus: about 629-630 donors for A, B, C, DRB1 and DQB1; 500 to 550 for DQA1; around 570 for DPA1; about 450 for DPB1. A handful of DR-DQ haplotypes were handled as single units for association and clustering because linkage in the cohort was strong. Across approximately 420 genotyped donors of the cohort, an average of roughly 230,000 unique TCR beta nucleotide sequences per donor were sequenced, and roughly a sixth of those sequences were non-productive.

The germline V gene encodes CDR1 KGHSH and CDR2 LQKENI. The CDR3 spans 12 residues, from the cysteine through the phenylalanine. Only the CDR3 region is kept as DNA, spanning 36 bases read in frame from base 1. The junction carries 5 bases between V and J, which are trimmed by 1 base and 4 bases respectively. The cohort comprised fewer than 750 healthy bone marrow donors. All cohort members were sampled while nominally healthy, although unrecorded immune exposures were likely present. The donor was CMV seronegative and belonged to the group of under 400 seronegative cohort members. Each donor provided a peripheral blood sample, and peripheral blood mononuclear cells were used for TCR beta sequencing. Genomic DNA extraction from the blood cell samples was performed with the Qiagen DNeasy Blood Extraction Kit. The library was made by the immunoSEQ multiplex PCR assay. For the multiplex PCR, a mixture combining 60 forward primers for TCR Vbeta segments and 13 reverse primers for TCR Jbeta segments was used. Amplification of the CDR3 region of rearranged TCR beta genes was performed with a multiplex PCR assay on genomic DNA. On the Illumina HiSeq System, the amplified TCR beta libraries were sequenced as 87-base-pair reads. In the source study's methods: In a later analysis, 70 million to 95 million unique TCR beta chains were counted across the approximately 640 repertoires, and some 10 million of these chains were shared by at least two donors. To remove PCR and sequencing errors, raw reads were error-corrected and collapsed into unique sequences using a nearest-neighbor algorithm that merged closely related sequences. To assign V, D and J gene segments, CDR3 sequences were aligned to IMGT reference sequences. For a sequence to be retained, at least a six-nucleotide match to both a V gene segment and a J gene segment was required. A rearrangement was called productive if the CDR3 had no stop codons and remained in frame with V and J, and every other rearrangement was called non-productive. Following IMGT convention, CDR3 was defined as the stretch from the second conserved V-encoded cysteine up to the conserved J-encoded phenylalanine. In an earlier analysis of just under 600 of the donors, sequences lacking an unambiguous match to a single V gene segment were excluded. In an earlier analysis of several hundred of the donors, V segments were called functional above 56.7% productive rearrangements and were called segregating when the between-donor standard deviation exceeded 5%. A statistical classification framework was built for diagnosing cytomegalovirus status from the catalog of TCR beta chain sequences. In a later analysis, TCR nucleotide sequences were compared against IMGT/GENE-DB human TR gene sequences so that V and J genes could be assigned. The TCRdist pipeline was used in a later analysis to assign CDR3 sequences and most-parsimonious VDJ recombination scenarios. A later analysis defined each TCR beta chain by its CDR3 amino acid sequence plus V-gene family, and excluded reads lacking a unique V-gene family. In a later analysis, around 600 highly shared, low-generation-probability nucleotide sequences were removed to address suspected cross-contamination and a sequencing artifact. For each public chain, a later analysis derived a clonal expansion index from normalized ranks of inferred template counts within each repertoire. Generation probabilities in a later analysis came from a VDJ recombination model fitted to out-of-frame rearrangements, and those results were checked against IGoR. In a later analysis, TCR-TCR, TCR-HLA and TCR-CMV co-occurrence was scored with hypergeometric tests, and a repertoire-size bias correction was applied to TCR pairs. In a later analysis, false discovery rates were estimated by permuting HLA or CMV assignments 20 times. In a later analysis, co-occurring TCRs were grouped using DBSCAN, and TCRdist sequence similarity was added for clustering within HLA-allele-positive subsets. Repertoires with fewer than 30,000 or more than 120,000 public chains, plus five repertoires with anomalous nucleotide sharing, were excluded from co-occurrence clustering. TCRdb stores this immuneACCESS table with in-frame sequences only. Part of the clones is absent; in the studies checked, under half of the shortfall reflects unresolved V genes, and no reason is known for the rest. The V and J calls and the clone size are those of that table, but D and trimming were determined from the DNA. This sample is represented by roughly 130,000 clones; approximately 86% of them were singletons. The ten largest clones take up 1.5% to 2% of the sample.

The paper as a whole reports these results and caveats: A later analysis found that TCR association rates varied across HLA loci, with DRB1 alleles showing the most associated TCRs and HLA-C alleles the fewest. Correlated functional status among segregating V segments might reflect linkage disequilibrium, but an unknown experimental factor could not be ruled out. Most TCR sequences were observed very rarely across donors, whereas some public TCRs were present in many individuals. This cohort had only TCR beta chains sequenced, and the lack of alpha or paired-chain data limited which features could be detected. The authors suggested that the approach could potentially be extended to other disease states and immunological phenotypes. A further reported finding was that TCR beta sequences accurately predicted the HLA-A and HLA-B alleles for most subjects in the first cohort. In both the original and validation cohorts, the classifier was reported to diagnose cytomegalovirus status with high specificity and sensitivity. In a later analysis, HLA-associated TCR beta chains showed more clonal expansion and lower generation probabilities than non-associated chains that were equally common. Because counts were too low, seventeen rarely observed V segments, including chromosome 9 orphons, were excluded from the earlier analysis of several hundred of the donors. Three of the identified cytomegalovirus-associated TCR beta chains were confirmed in vitro to be specific for cytomegalovirus antigens. A later analysis reported that several top co-occurrence clusters appeared linked to parvovirus B19, influenza, CMV and Epstein-Barr virus. A cluster of highly shared sequence variants was judged likely to represent a technical artifact of the sequencing pipeline. A total of roughly 160 TCR beta chains were listed by the study as associated with cytomegalovirus. Presence/absence analyses assumed roughly uniform sequencing depth across donors, an assumption that may not hold. Compared with the roughly 720-donor mean, donors in an Asian-associated ancestry cluster had fewer N-insertions in productive TCRs, according to a later genetic analysis. Some IMGT-functional V segments, including TRBV6-2 and TRBV6-3, could not be told apart with the 87-base-pair reads, so those segments were excluded. Assigning TCR associations to individual alleles was difficult when HLA alleles, especially DR and DQ, strongly co-occurred. Immune exposure information for the cohort was limited to CMV serostatus. An earlier analysis of roughly 570 of the donors showed that most TCR beta V segments appeared in productive rearrangements either about 87% or about 30% of the time, which broadly matched IMGT annotations. Most CMV-associated TCR beta chains appeared to be HLA-restricted in a later analysis, and the HLA associations seemed to be driven largely by CMV exposure. Because HLA typing was missing for some donors at each locus, association tests included only the typed subset. Specific HLA alleles were associated with over 15,000 TCR beta sequences at a false discovery rate of 0.05 in a later analysis. In a later genetic analysis, a missense DCLRE1C variant was associated with V-gene and J-gene trimming of TCR beta chains, and the association was replicated in an independent cohort.

Notes on this clone: Its specific antigen is unknown. No per-base quality is available; no much larger clone lies one base away.

Recombination linked TRBV18 to TRBJ2-7; no D gene call is confident. The sample comprised PBMCs. The TCR originated in a boy aged 5 to 17 in good health and CMV-seronegative. The CDR3 has the sequence CASSPQEYEQYF. The nucleotide sequence reads as follows: TGTGCCAGCTCACCACAGGAGTACGAGCAGTACTTC.